The sequence of this T cell receptor beta chain was determined in a study of cytomegalovirus exposure and HLA in healthy donors. The PCR ran on 60 Vbeta and 13 Jbeta primers. Profiling relied on immunoSEQ multiplex PCR, and the TCRdb table lists in-frame clones only, not all of them. This repertoire shows fewer than 250,000 clones, around 77% found once; its top ten account for around 1.6%. Study results and caveats: Per a later analysis, roughly 17,000 TCR beta sequences showed association with HLA alleles at 0.05 false discovery rate. In an earlier analysis, about 87% or about 30%: the productive usage of most TCR beta V segments. Reported findings show TCR beta sequences accurately forecast HLA-A and HLA-B alleles in most subjects.

This clone was picked up a small number of times. The antigen is not known. Germline V gives CDR1 SGHRS, CDR2 YFSETQ. This CDR3 has 14 residues. The J segment lost 1 base and the V segment lost 2 bases, leaving 1 base of the junction unmatched. The sample consisted of PBMCs. The sequence came from a woman between 18 and 29 years old in good health and CMV-seronegative. The chain joins TRBV5-1 to TRBJ2-3, with TRBD1 matching over 7 bases. CDR3 region: CASSFTGGTDTQYF. The CDR3 DNA sequence: TGCGCCAGCAGCTTTACAGGGGGCACAGATACGCAGTATTTT.